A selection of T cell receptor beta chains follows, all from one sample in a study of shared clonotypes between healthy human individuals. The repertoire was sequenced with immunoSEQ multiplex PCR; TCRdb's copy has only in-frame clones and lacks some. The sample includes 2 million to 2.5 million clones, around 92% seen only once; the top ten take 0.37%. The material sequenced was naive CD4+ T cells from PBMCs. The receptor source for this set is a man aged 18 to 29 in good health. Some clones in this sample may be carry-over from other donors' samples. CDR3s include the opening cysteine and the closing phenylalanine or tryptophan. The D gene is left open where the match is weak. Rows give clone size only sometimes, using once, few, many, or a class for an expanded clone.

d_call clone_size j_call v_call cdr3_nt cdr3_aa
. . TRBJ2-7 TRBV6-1 TGTGCCAGCAGGGACCCCCCCGGGGCGAGGGAGCAGTACTTC CASRDPPGAREQYF
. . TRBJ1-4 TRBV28 TGTGCCAGCAGTTTGATCCGGTTTAAAGAAAAACTGTTTTTT CASSLIRFKEKLFF
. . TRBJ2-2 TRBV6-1 TGTGCCAGCAGTGAAGTGGGTAACACCGGGGAGCTGTTTTTT CASSEVGNTGELFF
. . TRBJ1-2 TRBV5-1 TGCGCCAGCAGCTGGTCCCGCAAACGAGGCAGGGGAGATGGCTACACCTTC CASSWSRKRGRGDGYTF
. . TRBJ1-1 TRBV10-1 TGCGCCAGCAGTGTAAGGGGCAGGTCGAACACTGAAGCTTTCTTT CASSVRGRSNTEAFF
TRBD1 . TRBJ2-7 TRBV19 TGTGCCAGTAGTATGGGGACAGGTGGTCTAAGGGAGCAGTACTTC CASSMGTGGLREQYF
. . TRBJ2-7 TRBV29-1 TGCAGCGTTGCCCGGGAGTGGTCCTACGAGCAGTACTTC CSVAREWSYEQYF
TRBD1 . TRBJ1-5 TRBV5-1 TGCGCCAGCCCTGGACAGGGAAAGAAACAGCCCCAGCATTTT CASPGQGKKQPQHF
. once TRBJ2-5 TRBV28 TGTGCCAGCAGTTTATATGCTAGGGGTTTTTTTCAAGAGACCCAGTACTTC CASSLYARGFFQETQYF
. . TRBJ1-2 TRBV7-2 TGTGCCAGCAGCTTACAGGGAGGCTATGGCTACACCTTC CASSLQGGYGYTF
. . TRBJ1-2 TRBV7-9 TGTGCCAGCAGCTTAGCGGGTCCCGGCGGGAACTATGGCTACACCTTC CASSLAGPGGNYGYTF
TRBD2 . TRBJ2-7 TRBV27 TGTGCCAGCAGTACAGGACTAGCGGTCCCCTTTAACGAGCAGTACTTC CASSTGLAVPFNEQYF
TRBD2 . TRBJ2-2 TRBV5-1 TGCGCCAGCAGCCGCGATGGCGGGAGTCGGGAGCTGTTTTTT CASSRDGGSRELFF
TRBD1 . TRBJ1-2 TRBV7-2 TGTGCCAGCAGCTTGGGACAGGGGGCATTCTATGGCTACACCTTC CASSLGQGAFYGYTF
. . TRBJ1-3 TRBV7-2 TGTGCCAGCAGGTCACAGGCATTTGGAAACACCATATATTTT CASRSQAFGNTIYF
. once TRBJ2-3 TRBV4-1 TGCGCCAGCAGTTCCGGGGGATCTGGAGATACGCAGTATTTT CASSSGGSGDTQYF
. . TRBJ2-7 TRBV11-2 TGTGCCAGCAGCTTAGAGTTAGGGAGACGGGGCTACGAGCAGTACTTC CASSLELGRRGYEQYF
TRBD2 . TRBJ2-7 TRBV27 TGTGCCAGCAGTTCGAGCGGGGCGGGTGCCTACGAGCAGTACTTC CASSSSGAGAYEQYF
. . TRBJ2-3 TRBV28 TGTGCCAGCAGTTTGACTGTCGATACGCAGTATTTT CASSLTVDTQYF
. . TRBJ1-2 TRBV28 TGTGCCAGCACCGAGGGACTCAGAGGACGCGGTGGCTACACCTTC CASTEGLRGRGGYTF
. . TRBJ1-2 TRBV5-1 TGCGCCAGCAGCTCCGGGACCCCTGGCTACACCTTC CASSSGTPGYTF
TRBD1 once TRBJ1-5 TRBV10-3 TGTGCCACCGGCTCCGGGGACAGTTATCAGCCCCAGCATTTT CATGSGDSYQPQHF
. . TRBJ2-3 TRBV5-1 TGCGCCAGCAGCTTCCCTAGCAGCGCAGATACGCAGTATTTT CASSFPSSADTQYF
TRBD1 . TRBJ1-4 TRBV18 TGTGCCAGCTCACCTCCAGGGACAGGGACAGAAAAACTGTTTTTT CASSPPGTGTEKLFF
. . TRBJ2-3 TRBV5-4 TGTGCCAGCAGCTTGTCGGGGCGAAGCACAGATACGCAGTATTTT CASSLSGRSTDTQYF
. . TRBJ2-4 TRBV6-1 TGTGCCAGCAGCACAACCCGATTAGCCAAAAACATTCAGTACTTC CASSTTRLAKNIQYF
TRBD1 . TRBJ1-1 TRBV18 TGTGCCAGCTCACCCCTTCGGGCGACAGGGGAGGGGACTGAAGCTTTCTTT CASSPLRATGEGTEAFF
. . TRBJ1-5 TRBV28 TGTGCCAGCAGTTTGTTGGGCAGGGAGAATCAGCCCCAGCATTTT CASSLLGRENQPQHF
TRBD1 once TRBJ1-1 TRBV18 TGTGCCAGCTCACCACGCATAGGGACAGAGAACACTGAAGCTTTCTTT CASSPRIGTENTEAFF
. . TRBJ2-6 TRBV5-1 TGCGCCAGCAGCTGGACCTCAGGGTCGGGGGCCAACGTCCTGACTTTC CASSWTSGSGANVLTF
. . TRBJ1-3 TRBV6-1 TGTGCCAGCAGTATCCTAGGGATCGGTGGAAACACCATATATTTT CASSILGIGGNTIYF
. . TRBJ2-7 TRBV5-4 TGTGCCAGCAGCATGGCAGGGACGACCCACGAGCAGTACTTC CASSMAGTTHEQYF
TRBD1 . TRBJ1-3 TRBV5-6 TGTGCCAGCAGCACCGGGACAGGGGCGTGGGGTAACACCATATATTTT CASSTGTGAWGNTIYF
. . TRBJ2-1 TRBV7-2 TGTGCCAGCAGCGCCGGCCGGGACGCTCACTACAATGAGCAGTTCTTC CASSAGRDAHYNEQFF